This TCR beta chain was profiled in a study of blood T cell repertoires in COVID-19 (TCRdb year 2020). Background on the whole study: Samples covering the acute and convalescent phases of COVID-19 were provided by collaborators in the United States, Italy and Spain. The prospective study material was composed of cDNA or gDNA derived from T cells, B-cell-depleted T cells, or PBMCs. Subjects who had been exposed to COVID-19, were actively infected with it, or had recovered from it provided the deeply sampled blood TCRbeta repertoires that made up the dataset. The repertoires were made available in a free public database intended to serve as a resource for research on the immune response to SARS-CoV-2. Samples were obtained from the ongoing ImmuneRACE study (first 160 participants) and from 1,000 to 1,500 subjects provided by 6 global collaborators. Nearly every sample came with metadata listing a de-identified subject ID, COVID-19 status, age in years and sex. Where available, HLA class I and class II types were obtained from metadata supplied by the sample provider rather than from assay-based typing. What the research found in general, with its limitations: How much clinical and demographic metadata was included differed by source and by participant, and the metadata was provided uncurated.

In the case of this clone: Its antigen is still unknown. Base qualities are not at hand, and no much larger clone is one base apart.

One collaborating source in Seattle enrolled patients while the patients were actively infected and followed the patients over time throughout the course of disease. Collaborating institutions collected whole blood in K2EDTA tubes following their own protocols. For TCRbeta analysis, collaborators shipped samples as frozen whole blood, isolated PBMCs, or DNA extracted from either of those sample types. TCRbeta CDR3 regions were amplified from genomic DNA using the immunoSEQ Assay, a bias-controlled multiplex PCR. For the original study's pipeline: The number of nucleated cells in each sample was estimated from the amplification of reference gene primers within the assay. To quantify the absolute abundance of each unique TCRbeta CDR3 rearrangement, sequence reads were collapsed and filtered. For each sample, productive Simpson clonality was calculated as the square root of Simpson's diversity index over productive rearrangements. TCRdb retrieved this table from immuneACCESS and kept in-frame rearrangements only. Not all clones are present; in checked studies, unresolved V genes account for under half, and no reason is known for the remainder. V and J calls and clone size are those listed in that table; D and trimming were worked out from the DNA. This sample is represented by approximately 300,000 clones; roughly nine tenths of them were singletons. The top ten constitute over 1.5% of the sample.

The CDR3 runs 15 residues from the cysteine to the phenylalanine. Only the CDR3 DNA is retained, 45 bases long and in frame from the first base. CDR1 and CDR2 are drawn from the germline V gene (reference sequence): SEHNR, FQNEAQ. Here V drops 5 bases and J drops 6 bases, and the junction holds 7 bases not matched to any gene. The V and J segments used are TRBV7-9 and TRBJ2-2, with 9 bases aligning to TRBD1. Sequencing was done on a sample of peripheral blood. The clonotype was recovered from a woman younger than 45 with COVID-19, enrolled during active disease. The sequenced DNA is TGTGCCAGCAGCCCCCGGGACAGGGAAGCCGGGGAGCTGTTTTTT. It translates as CASSPRDREAGELFF.